The rows below give T cell receptor beta chains drawn from one sample of a study of cytomegalovirus exposure and HLA in healthy donors. TCRdb keeps only in-frame clones here, not all; method: immunoSEQ multiplex PCR. The table shows 300,000 to 450,000 clones, with roughly 89% occurring only once. Sequencing was carried out using PBMCs. These receptors were taken from a woman aged 18-29 years in good health and CMV-seronegative. Each CDR3 is given with its conserved first and last residue. A D gene is named only where the DNA matches it firmly. Some rows have no size entry. The others give once, few or many, or a class for an expanded clone.

v_call	d_call	j_call	clone_size	cdr3_aa	cdr3_nt
TRBV4-1	.	TRBJ1-2	.	CASSQREQYGYTF	TGCGCCAGCAGCCAGAGGGAGCAGTATGGCTACACCTTC
TRBV28	.	TRBJ1-5	.	CASSYGGSNQPQHF	TGTGCCAGCAGCTACGGGGGGAGCAATCAGCCCCAGCATTTT
TRBV18	.	TRBJ1-1	once	CASSPDSEAFF	TGTGCCAGCTCACCGGACAGTGAAGCTTTCTTT
TRBV27	.	TRBJ1-3	.	CATRKRGQGQDTIYF	TGTGCTACTAGGAAACGGGGCCAGGGGCAAGACACCATATATTTT
TRBV30	TRBD1	TRBJ1-1	.	CAWSVQGSVTEAFF	TGTGCCTGGAGTGTACAGGGGAGCGTCACTGAAGCTTTCTTT
TRBV6-5	.	TRBJ2-1	.	CASSYDRGVLYNEQFF	TGTGCCAGCAGTTACGATCGGGGAGTTCTCTACAATGAGCAGTTCTTC
TRBV5-1	.	TRBJ2-7	.	CASSLDFARGGNEQYF	TGCGCCAGCAGCTTGGATTTTGCGAGAGGAGGCAACGAGCAGTACTTC
TRBV4-2	.	TRBJ1-2	.	CASSQGAPYTYGYTF	TGTGCCAGCAGCCAAGGGGCACCATATACCTATGGCTACACCTTC
TRBV28	.	TRBJ2-7	few	CASSLGRTARYEQYF	TGTGCCAGCAGTTTGGGTAGGACAGCGCGCTACGAGCAGTACTTC
TRBV4-1	.	TRBJ1-1	.	CASSQGGKNTEAFF	TGCGCCAGCAGCCAGGGGGGAAAGAACACTGAAGCTTTCTTT
TRBV2	.	TRBJ2-5	.	CASNRGGAKETQYF	TGTGCCAGCAACCGGGGCGGGGCCAAAGAGACCCAGTACTTC
TRBV2	.	TRBJ2-7	few	CASSESLSVEQYF	TGTGCCAGCAGTGAATCGCTTTCGGTCGAGCAGTACTTC
TRBV6-1	.	TRBJ2-3	.	CASGGTFSADTQYF	TGTGCCAGCGGAGGGACCTTCTCCGCAGATACGCAGTATTTT
TRBV27	TRBD2	TRBJ2-7	.	CASSPTSGFGDEQYF	TGTGCCAGCAGTCCAACTAGCGGGTTTGGGGACGAGCAGTACTTC
TRBV6-5	.	TRBJ1-4	.	CASSYDPTDEKLFF	TGTGCCAGCAGTTACGATCCGACTGATGAAAAACTGTTTTTT
TRBV27	TRBD2	TRBJ2-1	once	CASSLGTSFGKKQFF	TGTGCCAGCAGTTTAGGGACTAGCTTCGGGAAAAAGCAGTTCTTC
TRBV9	TRBD2	TRBJ2-1	.	CASSVGGGAYNEQFF	TGTGCCAGCAGCGTAGGGGGAGGGGCCTACAATGAGCAGTTCTTC
TRBV5-1	TRBD1	TRBJ1-1	few	CASSSRGRSTEAFF	TGCGCCAGCAGCTCCAGGGGGCGCAGCACTGAAGCTTTCTTT
TRBV4-1	TRBD2	TRBJ2-5	.	CASSQDGVAGGAQYF	TGCGCCAGCAGCCAAGATGGGGTAGCGGGAGGGGCCCAGTACTTC
TRBV27	TRBD1	TRBJ1-1	.	CASSSTDRGVTTEAFF	TGTGCCAGCAGTTCCACTGACAGGGGGGTGACCACTGAAGCTTTCTTT
TRBV6-5	.	TRBJ2-2	.	CASSAPGLAAGELFF	TGTGCCAGCAGTGCTCCAGGACTTGCAGCCGGGGAGCTGTTTTTT
TRBV5-1	TRBD1	TRBJ1-6	.	CASSRDREGSPLHF	TGCGCCAGCAGCAGGGACAGGGAGGGTTCACCCCTCCACTTT
TRBV29-1	.	TRBJ2-3	.	CSWGRATDTQYF	TGCAGCTGGGGGCGGGCTACAGATACGCAGTATTTT
TRBV27	TRBD1	TRBJ2-5	.	CASRNFAGQGKETQYF	TGTGCCAGCAGGAACTTCGCGGGACAGGGGAAAGAGACCCAGTACTTC
TRBV2	TRBD1	TRBJ1-5	.	CASSELGQGAGQPQHF	TGTGCCAGCAGTGAGTTAGGACAGGGGGCAGGACAGCCCCAGCATTTT
TRBV30	.	TRBJ1-2	.	CAGGEYGYTF	TGTGCCGGGGGGGAGTATGGCTACACCTTC
TRBV6-4	.	TRBJ2-4	.	CASSKDSLGIQYF	TGTGCCAGCAGTAAGGACAGTTTGGGCATTCAGTACTTC
TRBV5-1	.	TRBJ1-1	.	CASSFVAGSDTEAFF	TGCGCCAGCAGCTTCGTCGCGGGCTCCGACACTGAAGCTTTCTTT
TRBV19	TRBD1	TRBJ2-7	.	CASSKAPGQTSYEQYF	TGTGCCAGTAGTAAAGCCCCGGGACAGACCTCCTACGAGCAGTACTTC
TRBV10-2	TRBD1	TRBJ2-3	.	CASSESGTGVWNTQYF	TGCGCCAGCAGTGAGTCCGGGACAGGGGTTTGGAATACGCAGTATTTT
TRBV2	.	TRBJ1-2	.	CASSEETAYGYTF	TGTGCCAGCAGTGAAGAAACAGCTTATGGCTACACCTTC
TRBV29-1	.	TRBJ2-7	.	CSVKAQALNYEQYF	TGCAGCGTCAAGGCACAGGCCCTGAACTACGAGCAGTACTTC
TRBV11-3	TRBD2	TRBJ2-1	.	CASGTSGGHNEQFF	TGTGCCAGCGGTACTAGCGGGGGTCACAATGAGCAGTTCTTC
TRBV27	TRBD1	TRBJ2-2	.	CASRRGTGPTGELFF	TGTGCCAGCAGGCGCGGGACAGGGCCCACCGGGGAGCTGTTTTTT
TRBV2	.	TRBJ1-2	once	CASSGGVETNYGYTF	TGTGCCAGCAGTGGCGGGGTGGAGACTAACTATGGCTACACCTTC
TRBV15	.	TRBJ1-2	.	CATSRGRTFFTF	TGTGCCACCAGCAGAGGCCGGACATTTTTCACCTTC
TRBV19	.	TRBJ2-3	.	CASMDGGAGRDTQYF	TGTGCCAGTATGGATGGCGGCGCGGGCAGAGATACGCAGTATTTT
TRBV19	.	TRBJ2-1	.	CASSIVEGNYEQFF	TGTGCCAGTAGTATAGTTGAGGGAAACTATGAGCAGTTCTTC
TRBV29-1	TRBD2	TRBJ2-5	.	CSVEGRVLAGGNQETQYF	TGCAGCGTTGAAGGTCGGGTGCTAGCGGGGGGCAACCAAGAGACCCAGTACTTC
TRBV19	.	TRBJ2-1	.	CATSDGSSYNEQFF	TGTGCCACTTCAGACGGGAGCTCCTACAATGAGCAGTTCTTC
TRBV29-1	.	TRBJ2-5	few	CSVNIYREETQYF	TGCAGCGTCAATATCTACAGGGAAGAGACCCAGTACTTC
TRBV10-1	TRBD1	TRBJ2-7	.	CASPIQKPGGSPCYEQYF	TGCGCCAGCCCCATCCAAAAACCAGGGGGCAGCCCTTGTTACGAGCAGTACTTC
TRBV5-4	TRBD2	TRBJ2-7	.	CASSPGLAYEQYF	TGTGCCAGCAGCCCGGGACTAGCCTACGAGCAGTACTTC
TRBV30	.	TRBJ1-4	.	CAWSAPGEKLFF	TGTGCCTGGAGCGCCCCGGGGGAAAAACTGTTTTTT
TRBV19	.	TRBJ2-3	.	CASSIRGHDTQYF	TGTGCCAGTAGTATTCGGGGTCATGATACGCAGTATTTT
TRBV7-6	TRBD2	TRBJ2-3	.	CASSLRLAGAPDTQYF	TGTGCCAGCAGCTTAAGACTAGCGGGAGCCCCAGATACGCAGTATTTT
TRBV6-5	TRBD1	TRBJ1-4	.	CASSYLGGSNEKLFF	TGTGCCAGCAGTTACTTAGGGGGCAGCAATGAAAAACTGTTTTTT
TRBV6-6	TRBD2	TRBJ2-3	.	CASRGTSGRSDTQYF	TGTGCCAGCAGAGGGACTAGCGGGAGATCAGATACGCAGTATTTT
TRBV11-1	.	TRBJ2-6	.	CASSSQASGANVLTF	TGTGCCAGCAGCTCCCAGGCCTCCGGGGCCAACGTCCTGACTTTC
TRBV18	.	TRBJ1-5	.	CASSPNGRDNQPQHF	TGTGCCAGCTCACCAAATGGCAGGGACAATCAGCCCCAGCATTTT
TRBV7-8	.	TRBJ2-7	.	CASSFMPSSYEQYF	TGTGCCAGCAGCTTTATGCCCAGCTCCTACGAGCAGTACTTC
TRBV29-1	TRBD1	TRBJ1-1	.	CSVEGVSDRVSLRAFF	TGCAGCGTTGAAGGTGTAAGCGACAGGGTTTCATTACGTGCTTTCTTT